The entry that follows covers one TCR beta chain sequence. As processed by the authors: Counts of nucleated cells, estimated from reference gene primer amplification, were obtained. Profiled with immunoSEQ multiplex PCR; TCRdb holds only in-frame clones, not every one. From that table come the V and J calls and clone size; the DNA was used to work out D and trimming. Among about 200,000 clones, roughly 88% were seen once, and the ten largest hold 3.3%. This record comes from a study of blood T cell repertoires in COVID-19. About the research overall: Acute and convalescent COVID-19 samples came from the United States, Italy and Spain.

After removal of 4 bases from V and 4 bases from J, the junction contained 9 bases not matched to a gene. The CDR3 loop spans 15 amino acids. From germline, CDR1 is SGHNT and CDR2 YYREEE (reference sequence). This receptor was taken from a man in his sixties with acute or convalescent COVID-19. Sequencing used peripheral blood. This chain joins TRBV5-4 and TRBJ2-5; 8 bases fit TRBD2. Here the CDR3 DNA reads TGTGCCAGCAGCCCACTAGCGGTAGAGGGAGAGACCCAGTACTTC. Translating gives CASSPLAVEGETQYF. The whole variable domain, filled in from reference TRBV5-4 and TRBJ2-5, reads ETGVTQSPTHLIKTRGQQVTLRCSSQSGHNTVSWYQQALGQGPQFIFQYYREEENGRGNFPPRFSGLQFPNYSSELNVNALELDDSALYLCASSPLAVEGETQYFGPGTRLLVL.